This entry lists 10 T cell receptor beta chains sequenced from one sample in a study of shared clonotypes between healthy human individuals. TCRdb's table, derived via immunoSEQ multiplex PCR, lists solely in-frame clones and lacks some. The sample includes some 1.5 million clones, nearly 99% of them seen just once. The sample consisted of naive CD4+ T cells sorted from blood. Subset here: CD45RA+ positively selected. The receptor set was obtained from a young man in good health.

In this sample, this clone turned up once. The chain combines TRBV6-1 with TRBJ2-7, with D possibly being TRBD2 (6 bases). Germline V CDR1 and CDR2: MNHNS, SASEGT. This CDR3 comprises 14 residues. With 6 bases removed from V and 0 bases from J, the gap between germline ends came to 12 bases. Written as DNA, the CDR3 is TGTGCCAGCAGGGGGACTGGGAGCTCCTACGAGCAGTACTTC. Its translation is CASRGTGSSYEQYF.

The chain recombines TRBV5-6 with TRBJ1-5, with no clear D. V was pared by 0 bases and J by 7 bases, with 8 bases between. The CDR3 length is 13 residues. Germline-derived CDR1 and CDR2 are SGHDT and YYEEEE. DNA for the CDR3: TGTGCCAGCAGCTTGGCCAACGGCCAGCCCCAGCATTTT. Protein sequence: CASSLANGQPQHF.

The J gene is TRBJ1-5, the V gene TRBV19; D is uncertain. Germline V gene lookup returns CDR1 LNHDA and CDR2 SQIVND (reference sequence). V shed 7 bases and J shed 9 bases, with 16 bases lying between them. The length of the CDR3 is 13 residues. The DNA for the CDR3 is TGTGCCAGTACCCCCGGAGGTTTCTCGCCCCAGCATTTT. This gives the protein CASTPGGFSPQHF.

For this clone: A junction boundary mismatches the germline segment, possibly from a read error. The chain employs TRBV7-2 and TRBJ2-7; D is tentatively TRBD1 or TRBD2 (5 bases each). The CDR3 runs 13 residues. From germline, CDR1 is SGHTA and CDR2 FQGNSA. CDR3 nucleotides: TGTGCCAGCAGCTTAAACCCGACAGCCAAGAGGGACTTC. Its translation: CASSLNPTAKRDF.

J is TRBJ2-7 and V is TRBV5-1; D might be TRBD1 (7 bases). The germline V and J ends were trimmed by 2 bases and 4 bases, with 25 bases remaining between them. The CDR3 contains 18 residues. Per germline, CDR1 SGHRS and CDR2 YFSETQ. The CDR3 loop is CASSFLRDSENSAYEQYF. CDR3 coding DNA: TGCGCCAGCAGCTTTTTGCGGGACAGCGAAAATAGCGCGTACGAGCAGTACTTC.

CDR3 nucleotide sequence: TGTGCCAGCTCAGTACAGGGAGCGGAAGCTTTCTTT. This gives the protein CASSVQGAEAFF. The V and J genes are TRBV18 and TRBJ1-1, with D tentatively TRBD1 (6 bases). Germline CDR1 and CDR2: KGHSH and LQKENI. Trimming left V 5 bases short and J 8 bases short, with 12 bases between. CDR3 size: 12 residues. The entire variable domain, with the rest obtained from reference TRBV18 and TRBJ1-1, is as follows: NAGVMQNPRHLVRRRGQEARLRCSPMKGHSHVYWYRQLPEEGLKFMVYLQKENIIDESGMPKERFSAEFPKEGPSILRIQQVVRGDSAAYFCASSVQGAEAFFGQGTRLTVV.

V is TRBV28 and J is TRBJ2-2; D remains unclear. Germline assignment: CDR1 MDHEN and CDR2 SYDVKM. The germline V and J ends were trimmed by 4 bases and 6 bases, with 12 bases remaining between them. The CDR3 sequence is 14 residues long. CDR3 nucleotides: TGTGCCAGCAGTTCCAGCAGCATCGCCGGGGAGCTGTTTTTT. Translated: CASSSSSIAGELFF.

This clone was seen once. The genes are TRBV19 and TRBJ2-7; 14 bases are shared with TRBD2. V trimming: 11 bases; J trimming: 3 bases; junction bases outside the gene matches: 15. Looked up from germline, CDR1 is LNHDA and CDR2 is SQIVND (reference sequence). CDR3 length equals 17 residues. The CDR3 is CARCGGLAGGEGYEQYF. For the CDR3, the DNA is TGTGCCCGCTGTGGCGGACTAGCGGGAGGTGAGGGCTACGAGCAGTACTTC.

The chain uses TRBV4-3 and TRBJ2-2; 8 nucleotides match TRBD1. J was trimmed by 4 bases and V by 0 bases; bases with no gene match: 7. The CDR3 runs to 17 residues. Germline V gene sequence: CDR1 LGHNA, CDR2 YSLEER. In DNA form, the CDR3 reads TGCGCCAGCAGCCAAGACCCGACAGGGGCGGGCACCGGGGAGCTGTTTTTT. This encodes CASSQDPTGAGTGELFF.

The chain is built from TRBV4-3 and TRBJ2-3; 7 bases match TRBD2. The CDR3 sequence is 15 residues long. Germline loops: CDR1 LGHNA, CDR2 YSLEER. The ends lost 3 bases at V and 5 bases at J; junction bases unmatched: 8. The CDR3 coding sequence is TGCGCCAGCAGCCAGGATTTGGGGGGGAGAGATACGCAGTATTTT. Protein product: CASSQDLGGRDTQYF.